These 31 T cell receptor beta chains were all obtained from the same sample, sequenced in a study of blood T cell repertoires in COVID-19. Clones were read by immunoSEQ multiplex PCR, and TCRdb kept only the in-frame ones, dropping some. In the table there are 180,000 or so clones, around 87% of which are singletons. Sample: peripheral blood. These receptors were collected from a man aged 40-50 years with active or convalescent COVID-19.

The chain combines TRBV9 with TRBJ2-4; 12 nucleotides line up with TRBD2. CDR1 is SGDLS and CDR2 is YYNGEE in the germline V gene. V gave up 2 bases and J gave up 8 bases; unmatched junction bases: 5. This CDR3 spans 15 amino acids. The chain's CDR3 is CASSVASGGADIQYF. In DNA form, the CDR3 reads TGTGCCAGCAGCGTGGCTAGCGGGGGGGCGGACATTCAGTACTTC. Full variable domain (missing parts from reference TRBV9 and TRBJ2-4): DSGVTQTPKHLITATGQRVTLRCSPRSGDLSVYWYQQSLDQGLQFLIQYYNGEERAKGNILERFSAQQFPDLHSELNLSSLELGDSALYFCASSVASGGADIQYFGAGTRLSVL.

The rearrangement links TRBV19 to TRBJ2-6, with D perhaps TRBD2 (5 bases). V lost 9 bases and J 4 bases, leaving 19 bases between the germline ends. Germline loops: CDR1 LNHDA, CDR2 SQIVND (reference sequence). CDR3 length equals 16 residues. The CDR3 loop reads CASTAGNAEGANVLTF. The CDR3 bases are TGTGCCAGCACCGCGGGCAACGCGGAGGGGGCCAACGTCCTGACTTTC.

This chain uses TRBV14 with TRBJ1-3, with 10 nucleotides matching TRBD1. The CDR3 has 16 residues. With V trimmed by 0 bases and J by 3 bases, 2 bases remained unmatched. In germline, CDR1 is SGHDN, CDR2 FVKESK. DNA for the CDR3: TGTGCCAGCAGCCAAGATGGGACAGGGGTTGGAAACACCATATATTTT. Residues: CASSQDGTGVGNTIYF.

This rearrangement joins TRBV11-2 to TRBJ1-3; D uncertain. The CDR3 runs to 17 residues. V lost 2 bases and J 2 bases, leaving 16 bases between the germline ends. CDR1 SGHAT and CDR2 FQNNGV come from the germline V gene. DNA of the CDR3: TGTGCCAGCAGCTTATATGTCAGGTCGACCCCTGGAAACACCATATATTTT. It is translated as CASSLYVRSTPGNTIYF. The variable domain in full, completed from reference TRBV11-2 and TRBJ1-3, reads EAGVAQSPRYKIIEKRQSVAFWCNPISGHATLYWYQQILGQGPKLLIQFQNNGVVDDSQLPKDRFSAERLKGVDSTLKIQPAKLEDSAVYLCASSLYVRSTPGNTIYFGEGSWLTVV.

V is TRBV27 and J is TRBJ1-2, with 8 nucleotides matching TRBD1. This CDR3 has 12 residues. Germline trimming cut 8 bases from V and 5 bases from J; bases unmatched to any gene: 4. Germline CDR1 MNHEY, CDR2 SMNVEV (reference sequence). The CDR3: CASRQGFYGYTF. In nucleotides, the CDR3 is TGTGCCAGCCGACAGGGGTTTTATGGCTACACCTTC.

J is TRBJ2-7 and V is TRBV4-2; weak D call: TRBD1 (6 bases). Trimming shortened V by 0 bases and J by 2 bases, and 14 bases separated the two germline ends. The CDR3 has 16 amino acids. CDR1 is LGHNA, CDR2 YNFKEQ, per germline. The DNA of the CDR3 is TGTGCCAGCAGCCAAGATACGGCAGGACAGACCTACGAGCAGTACTTC. Translated: CASSQDTAGQTYEQYF.

The chain joins TRBV19 to TRBJ2-3, with D maybe TRBD2 (6 bases). The CDR3 loop spans 13 amino acids. Trimming stripped 6 bases from V and 2 bases from J, with 9 bases between. In germline, CDR1 is LNHDA, CDR2 SQIVND (reference sequence). The CDR3 region has the DNA TGTGCCAGTAGGCGGGGACCCACAGATACGCAGTATTTT. Residues: CASRRGPTDTQYF.

The table lists this clone with a few counts. The chain recombines TRBV20-1 with TRBJ2-7; TRBD2 might be the D (5 bases). This CDR3 has 11 amino acids. V was cut by 5 bases and J by 3 bases, with 8 bases left in between. Per germline, CDR1 DFQATT and CDR2 SNEGSKA (reference sequence). The DNA for the CDR3 is TGCAGTGCTTTCCGGGACTACGAGCAGTACTTC. It encodes CSAFRDYEQYF.

The V call is TRBV5-4, the J call TRBJ1-2; 9 nucleotides align to TRBD1. The CDR3 is 17 amino acids. Losses at the gene ends were 3 bases for V and 0 bases for J; bases not matched to a gene: 9. From germline, CDR1 is SGHNT and CDR2 YYREEE (reference sequence). CDR3 sequence: CASSYPGTGITNYGYTF. The CDR3, as DNA: TGTGCCAGCAGCTACCCTGGGACAGGGATCACTAACTATGGCTACACCTTC.

The chain couples TRBV2 to TRBJ1-1, with 9 bases identical to TRBD1. From germline, CDR1 is SNHLY and CDR2 FYNNEI. With V trimmed by 4 bases and J by 4 bases, 7 bases remained unmatched. There are 15 residues in the CDR3. The CDR3 reads CASSGHRGPGTEAFF. CDR3 sequence (DNA): TGTGCCAGCAGTGGGCACAGGGGGCCGGGCACTGAAGCTTTCTTT.

V gene TRBV7-2 combines with J gene TRBJ2-2; 11 nucleotides match TRBD2. V lost 1 base and J lost 2; bases outside the gene matches: 9. Germline loops: CDR1 SGHTA, CDR2 FQGNSA. The CDR3 consists of 19 residues. Here the CDR3 reads CASSLDLAGGQTNTGELFF. In DNA form, the CDR3 reads TGTGCCAGCAGCTTAGATCTAGCGGGGGGCCAAACAAACACCGGGGAGCTGTTTTTT.

This clone has a single count. The rearrangement uses TRBV6-4 and TRBJ1-5; D is undetermined. With 9 bases removed from V and 2 bases from J, the gap between germline ends came to 14 bases. The CDR3 contains 14 residues. Germline-derived CDR1 and CDR2 are MRHNA and SNTAGT. The CDR3 spells CARLCRGGNQPQHF. In DNA, the CDR3 is TGTGCCAGACTTTGCCGGGGTGGCAATCAGCCCCAGCATTTT.

The chain recombines TRBV5-4 with TRBJ2-3; the match to TRBD2 covers 9 bases. Trimming cost V 2 bases and J 4 bases; bases outside gene matches: 2. CDR1 SGHNT and CDR2 YYREEE come from the germline V gene (reference sequence). This CDR3 has 14 residues. The DNA for the CDR3 is TGTGCCAGCAGCTTTGAGCGGGGGGCAGATACGCAGTATTTT. As protein: CASSFERGADTQYF.

This chain connects TRBV5-1 to TRBJ2-2; D is perhaps TRBD1 (6 bases). There are 17 residues in the CDR3. Germline CDR1 reads SGHRS; CDR2 reads YFSETQ. V shed 3 bases and J shed 5 bases, with 20 bases lying between them. Here the CDR3 reads CASSSYVQGQGTGELFF. Written as DNA, the CDR3 is TGCGCCAGCAGCTCATACGTCCAGGGACAAGGAACCGGGGAGCTGTTTTTT.

This clone was detected once. As DNA, the CDR3 is TGTGCCAGCAGCCTCTCGGGAGGGGCGGACATTCAGTACTTC. Translated, it gives CASSLSGGADIQYF. The chain recombines TRBV5-4 with TRBJ2-4; 8 bases are shared with TRBD2. In germline, CDR1 is SGHNT, CDR2 YYREEE (reference sequence). This CDR3 has 14 residues. With 4 bases clipped from V and 8 bases from J, the junction kept 8 bases outside the gene matches.

This chain uses TRBV5-6 with TRBJ2-7; 7 bases are a match to TRBD1. The V segment lost 5 bases and the J segment 3 bases; nucleotides outside the gene matches: 8. The CDR3 loop spans 14 amino acids. Germline V gene data show CDR1 as SGHDT and CDR2 as YYEEEE. CDR3 sequence: CASREGAANYEQYF. The CDR3 DNA follows: TGTGCCAGCAGAGAGGGGGCGGCCAACTACGAGCAGTACTTC.

V is TRBV18 and J is TRBJ1-1; TRBD1 is a possible D gene (5 bases). Germline CDR1 and CDR2: KGHSH and LQKENI. The CDR3 loop spans 15 amino acids. V dropped 0 bases and J dropped 1 base, with 9 bases sitting between them. The DNA of the CDR3 is TGTGCCAGCTCACCACCAAGGGGTCAGAACACTGAAGCTTTCTTT. Residues: CASSPPRGQNTEAFF. The whole variable domain, filled in from reference TRBV18 and TRBJ1-1, reads NAGVMQNPRHLVRRRGQEARLRCSPMKGHSHVYWYRQLPEEGLKFMVYLQKENIIDESGMPKERFSAEFPKEGPSILRIQQVVRGDSAAYFCASSPPRGQNTEAFFGQGTRLTVV.

The V and J genes are TRBV7-2 and TRBJ2-5, with 7 bases that match TRBD2. CDR1 and CDR2 (germline): SGHTA, FQGNSA. The CDR3 runs to 13 residues. V was clipped by 5 bases and J by 4 bases; unmatched bases: 4. CDR3 bases: TGTGCCAGCAGCCGGGGCGGGGGAGAGACCCAGTACTTC. The encoded protein is CASSRGGGETQYF.

The CDR3 protein is CASSQPGQSSGYGYTF. DNA of the CDR3: TGCGCCAGCAGCCAGCCTGGACAGAGTTCGGGTTATGGCTACACCTTC. The chain recombines TRBV4-1 with TRBJ1-2; TRBD1 might be the D (6 bases). Per the germline V gene, CDR1 is MGHRA and CDR2 is YSYEKL. This CDR3 contains 16 residues. The V and J ends lost 3 bases and 5 bases respectively, with 19 bases between them.

This sequence joins TRBV2 and TRBJ1-2; 7 positions agree with TRBD1. The V segment lost 3 bases and the J segment 3 bases; nucleotides outside the gene matches: 4. The germline V gene has CDR1 SNHLY and CDR2 FYNNEI. The CDR3 sequence is 14 residues long. CDR3 in DNA: TGTGCCAGCAGTGAGTCCGGGACAGACTATGGCTACACCTTC. It encodes CASSESGTDYGYTF.

The J gene is TRBJ2-7, the V gene TRBV3-1 (or the pseudogene TRBV3-2); 9 bases match TRBD1. The length of the CDR3 is 16 residues. V was pared by 1 base and J by 0 bases, with 4 bases of the junction left unmatched. The germline V gene encodes CDR1 LGHDT and CDR2 YNNKEL (reference sequence). CDR3 sequence (DNA): TGTGCCAGCAGCCAAGGGGGACAGGGCTACTCCTACGAGCAGTACTTC. Encoded protein: CASSQGGQGYSYEQYF.

The rearrangement links TRBV7-6 to TRBJ2-7; the D gene is possibly TRBD2 (6 bases). CDR1 SGHVS and CDR2 FNYEAQ come from the germline V gene. Trimming shortened V by 3 bases and J by 2 bases, and 14 bases separated the two germline ends. The CDR3 has 15 residues. CDR3 amino acids: CASSLTPGGTYEQYF. The DNA for the CDR3 is TGTGCCAGCAGCTTGACCCCCGGCGGGACCTACGAGCAGTACTTC. The full variable domain, completed using reference TRBV7-6 and TRBJ2-7, is GAGVSQSPRYKVTKRGQDVALRCDPISGHVSLYWYRQALGQGPEFLTYFNYEAQQDKSGLPNDRFSAERPEGSISTLTIQRTEQRDSAMYRCASSLTPGGTYEQYFGPGTRLTVT.

The CDR3 coding sequence is TGTGCCAGCAGGGGAAACAGGGGTTACGAGCAGTACTTC. It encodes CASRGNRGYEQYF. This chain joins TRBV28 and TRBJ2-7; 7 positions agree with TRBD1. V was clipped by 6 bases and J by 4 bases; unmatched bases: 6. The germline gives CDR1 MDHEN, CDR2 SYDVKM. CDR3 size: 13 residues. Filled out from reference TRBV28 and TRBJ2-7, the complete variable domain reads DVKVTQSSRYLVKRTGEKVFLECVQDMDHENMFWYRQDPGLGLRLIYFSYDVKMKEKGDIPEGYSVSREKKERFSLILESASTNQTSMYLCASRGNRGYEQYFGPGTRLTVT.

The gene calls are TRBV6-5 and TRBJ1-2, with 7 positions matching TRBD1. This CDR3 spans 14 amino acids. V lost 8 bases and J lost 1; bases outside the gene matches: 7. The germline V gene has CDR1 MNHEY and CDR2 SVGAGI. The CDR3 DNA is TGTGCCAGCGGAGGACAGGCGAATAACTATGGCTACACCTTC. This sequence encodes CASGGQANNYGYTF.

As regards this clone: The sample holds other DNA sequences that translate to the same CDR3. The chain employs TRBV19 and TRBJ2-6; no reliable D call. The CDR3 has 15 amino acids. CDR1 is LNHDA and CDR2 is SQIVND in the germline V gene (reference sequence). V gave up 1 base and J gave up 0 bases, with 4 bases separating them. The CDR3 sequence: CASSIGSSGANVLTF. Here the CDR3 DNA reads TGTGCCAGTAGTATAGGCAGCTCTGGGGCCAACGTCCTGACTTTC.

The chain combines TRBV3-1 (or the pseudogene TRBV3-2) with TRBJ2-5; 10 positions agree with TRBD1. J was trimmed by 0 bases and V by 3 bases; bases with no gene match: 13. Germline assignment: CDR1 LGHDT and CDR2 YNNKEL (reference sequence). The CDR3 consists of 19 residues. This CDR3 reads CASSHQGGPGTGDQETQYF. The DNA for the CDR3 is TGTGCCAGCAGCCACCAGGGGGGGCCGGGGACAGGGGACCAAGAGACCCAGTACTTC.

The V and J genes are TRBV12-3 or TRBV12-4 and TRBJ2-7; no definite D call. The V end was cut by 3 bases, the J end by 3 bases, with 9 bases between. The CDR3 is 13 amino acids. For the CDR3, the DNA is TGTGCCAGCAGTTTTACAGCCCTCTACGAGCAGTACTTC. It translates to CASSFTALYEQYF.

This clone has more than one count but fewer than ten. The rearrangement uses TRBV4-3 and TRBJ2-1; TRBD2 aligns across 11 bases. In germline, CDR1 is LGHNA, CDR2 YSLEER. After removal of 3 bases from V and 3 bases from J, the junction contained 1 base not matched to a gene. This CDR3 is built from 15 residues. The CDR3 DNA sequence: TGCGCCAGCAGCCAGACTAGCGGGGACTACAATGAGCAGTTCTTC. Translation: CASSQTSGDYNEQFF.

The rearrangement uses TRBV14 and TRBJ1-1; D is unclear. The germline V gene has CDR1 SGHDN and CDR2 FVKESK. The V gene lost 1 base and the J gene lost 4 bases, with 10 bases spanning the gap. This CDR3 is built from 14 residues. The CDR3 DNA sequence: TGTGCCAGCAGCCAAGGGAGGGATAGCACTGAAGCTTTCTTT. Translated: CASSQGRDSTEAFF.

This chain connects TRBV4-3 to TRBJ2-7, with D possibly matching TRBD1 (6 bases). CDR1 and CDR2 from the germline V gene are LGHNA and YSLEER. V lost 0 bases to trimming and J lost 3 bases, with 12 bases between them. The CDR3 sequence is 15 residues long. CDR3 region: CASSQDRGRGYEQYF. Written as DNA, the CDR3 is TGCGCCAGCAGCCAAGATAGGGGCAGGGGCTACGAGCAGTACTTC.

The chain recombines TRBV7-9 with TRBJ1-4; a possible D gene is TRBD1 (6 bases). This CDR3 comprises 15 residues. The germline CDR1 and CDR2 sequences are SEHNR and FQNEAQ (reference sequence). The V and J ends lost 6 bases and 7 bases respectively, with 18 bases between them. The CDR3 nucleotides read TGTGCCAGCAGGGACTCAGGGGCCAGGGGTGAAAAACTGTTTTTT. Its translation is CASRDSGARGEKLFF.